Each of the 14 T cell receptor beta chains below was sequenced from the same sample in a study of blood T cell repertoires in COVID-19. Method: immunoSEQ multiplex PCR; TCRdb's copy keeps in-frame clones and lacks some. The sample contains some 240,000 clones, approximately 83% of which appear only once. The sample consisted of peripheral blood. The receptor set was obtained from a woman at least 80 years old with acute or convalescent COVID-19.

The chain has TRBV5-5 and TRBJ2-2, with 9 nucleotides matching TRBD1. The CDR3 has 16 residues. Germline V gene lookup returns CDR1 SGHKS and CDR2 YYEKEE (reference sequence). After removal of 4 bases from V and 4 bases from J, the junction contained 8 bases not matched to a gene. The CDR3 sequence is CASSGKQGAVTGELFF. CDR3 in DNA: TGTGCCAGCAGCGGGAAACAGGGGGCGGTCACCGGGGAGCTGTTTTTT.

The count of this clone is one. One end of the junction is discordant with germline, which a read error may explain. The chain has TRBV2 and TRBJ2-3; D is tentatively TRBD1 or TRBD2 (7 bases each). Germline V gene lookup returns CDR1 SNHLY and CDR2 FYNNEI. The CDR3 sequence is 14 residues long. The CDR3 reads CASRTRGGGDTQYF. The DNA of the CDR3 is TGTGCAAGCAGGACTAGAGGGGGCGGCGATACGCAGTATTTT.

The J gene is TRBJ1-1, the V gene TRBV6-6; 7 bases fit TRBD1. The germline V gene encodes CDR1 MNHNY and CDR2 SVGAGI (reference sequence). Trimming cost V 0 bases and J 8 bases; bases outside gene matches: 0. The CDR3 is made up of 12 amino acids. The CDR3 region has the DNA TGTGCCAGCAGTTACTCGACAGGGGAAGCTTTCTTT. It translates to CASSYSTGEAFF.

V gene TRBV6-9 combines with J gene TRBJ2-7; TRBD2 might be the D (6 bases). The V end was cut by 6 bases, the J end by 4 bases, with 10 bases between. The germline CDR1 and CDR2 sequences are MNHGY and SVAAGI. This CDR3 is built from 12 residues. The CDR3 spells CASRGGHYEQYF. The DNA for the CDR3 is TGTGCCAGCAGGGGAGGACATTACGAGCAGTACTTC.

The chain employs TRBV12-3 or TRBV12-4 and TRBJ2-3; D is undetermined. The V and J ends lost 6 bases and 3 bases respectively, with 10 bases between them. The CDR3 is 13 residues long. CDR3 residues: CASSPGLTDTQYF. As DNA, the CDR3 is TGTGCCAGCAGCCCCGGGTTGACAGATACGCAGTATTTT.

This chain uses TRBV10-3 with TRBJ1-2; possible D gene TRBD1, 6 bases. Deletions cut 5 bases from V and 5 bases from J, with 12 bases between. Germline-derived CDR1 and CDR2 are ENHRY and SYGVKD. The CDR3 totals 13 residues. The CDR3 loop is CAISIQGGYGYTF. DNA of the CDR3: TGTGCCATCAGTATACAGGGTGGATATGGCTACACCTTC.

The chain employs TRBV4-1 and TRBJ1-2, with 11 bases matching TRBD1. The germline V gene has CDR1 MGHRA and CDR2 YSYEKL. The CDR3 is made up of 16 amino acids. V lost 4 bases, J lost 3 bases, and 7 bases stayed unmatched. The CDR3 sequence is CASSRSVGQGDYGYTF. The CDR3 nucleotides read TGCGCCAGCAGCCGAAGCGTGGGACAGGGGGACTATGGCTACACCTTC.

The gene calls are TRBV18 and TRBJ2-2, with D maybe TRBD1 (6 bases). CDR1 is KGHSH, CDR2 LQKENI, per germline. This CDR3 is built from 16 residues. Deletions cut 3 bases from V and 5 bases from J, with 16 bases between. CDR3 sequence: CASSPNRALGTGELFF. The CDR3 DNA reads as TGTGCCAGCTCACCGAACAGGGCCCTTGGGACCGGGGAGCTGTTTTTT.

The V and J genes are TRBV3-1 (or the pseudogene TRBV3-2) and TRBJ1-2, with no clear D. CDR3 size: 12 residues. The germline CDR1 and CDR2 sequences are LGHDT and YNNKEL (reference sequence). V was shortened by 2 bases and J by 8 bases, with 9 bases between the two germline ends. CDR3 residues: CASSQSGLGYTF. The DNA of the CDR3 is TGTGCCAGCAGCCAATCCGGTCTAGGCTACACCTTC.

V and J are TRBV30 and TRBJ2-7, with a tentative D call TRBD1 (6 bases). The germline CDR1 and CDR2 sequences are GTSNPN and SVGIG (reference sequence). The CDR3 totals 15 residues. Trimming left V 0 bases short and J 3 bases short, with 15 bases between. CDR3 DNA sequence: TGTGCCTGGAGTGTAAGGGGGAGAGAAATCTACGAGCAGTACTTC. Its translation is CAWSVRGREIYEQYF.

V usage is TRBV19 and J usage is TRBJ2-7; 8 positions agree with TRBD1. J was trimmed by 2 bases and V by 2 bases; bases with no gene match: 8. Looked up from germline, CDR1 is LNHDA and CDR2 is SQIVND (reference sequence). The CDR3 sequence is 16 residues long. The CDR3 DNA sequence: TGTGCCAGTAGTATAAGCCCGGGACAGGCAGCCTACGAGCAGTACTTC. Translation gives CASSISPGQAAYEQYF.

This clone was seen only once. CDR3 DNA sequence: TGTGCCAGCAGTTTAACCTTAGGGGGGCAGTACTTC. This codes for CASSLTLGGQYF. The chain is built from TRBV12-3 or TRBV12-4 and TRBJ2-7, with D possibly TRBD1 on 6 matching bases. This CDR3 has 12 amino acids. Trimming left V 2 bases short and J 9 bases short, with 11 bases between.

This sequence joins TRBV5-1 and TRBJ2-7; 8 bases are shared with TRBD1. V was clipped by 4 bases and J by 4 bases; unmatched bases: 4. The CDR3 is 13 amino acids. CDR1 and CDR2 from the germline V gene are SGHRS and YFSETQ. CDR3 DNA: TGCGCCAGCAGCATTACAGGGGGTTACGAGCAGTACTTC. Its protein product is CASSITGGYEQYF.

J is TRBJ1-1 and V is TRBV6-1, with 9 bases aligning to TRBD1. The CDR3 is 14 amino acids. J was trimmed by 3 bases and V by 4 bases; bases with no gene match: 3. Germline V gene sequence: CDR1 MNHNS, CDR2 SASEGT. CDR3 residues: CASSGRQGDTEAFF. The CDR3 nucleotides are TGTGCCAGCAGTGGACGACAGGGGGACACTGAAGCTTTCTTT.